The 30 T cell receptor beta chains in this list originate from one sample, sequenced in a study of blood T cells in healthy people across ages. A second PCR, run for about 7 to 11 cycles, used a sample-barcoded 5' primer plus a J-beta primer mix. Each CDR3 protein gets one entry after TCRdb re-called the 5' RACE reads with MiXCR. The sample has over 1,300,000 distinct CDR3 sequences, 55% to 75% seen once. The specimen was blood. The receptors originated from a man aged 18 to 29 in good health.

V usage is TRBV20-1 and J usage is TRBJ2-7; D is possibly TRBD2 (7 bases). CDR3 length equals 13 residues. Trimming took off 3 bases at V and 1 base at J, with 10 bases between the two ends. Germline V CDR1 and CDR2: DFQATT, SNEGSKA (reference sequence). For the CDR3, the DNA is TGCAGTGCTAGGGGGGGGCAATCCTACGAGCAGTACTTC. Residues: CSARGGQSYEQYF.

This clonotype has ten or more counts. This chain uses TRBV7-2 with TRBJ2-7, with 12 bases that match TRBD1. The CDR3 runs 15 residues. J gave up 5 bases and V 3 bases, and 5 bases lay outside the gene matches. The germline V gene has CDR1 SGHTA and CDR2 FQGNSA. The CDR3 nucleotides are TGTGCCAGCAGCTTTTCCGGGACAGGGGGCGACGAGCAGTACTTC. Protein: CASSFSGTGGDEQYF.

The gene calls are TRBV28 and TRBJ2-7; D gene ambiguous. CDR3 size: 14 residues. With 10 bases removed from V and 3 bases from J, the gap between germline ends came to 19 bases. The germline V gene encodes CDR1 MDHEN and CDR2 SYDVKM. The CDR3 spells CAISSRKGIYEQYF. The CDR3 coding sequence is TGTGCCATCTCCTCCCGGAAAGGGATCTACGAGCAGTACTTC. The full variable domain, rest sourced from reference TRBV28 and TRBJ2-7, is DVKVTQSSRYLVKRTGEKVFLECVQDMDHENMFWYRQDPGLGLRLIYFSYDVKMKEKGDIPEGYSVSREKKERFSLILESASTNQTSMYLCAISSRKGIYEQYFGPGTRLTVT.

The CDR3 DNA reads as TGCGCCAGCAGCTTGAGGACAACGGGCAGAGAGACCCAGTACTTC. Translated: CASSLRTTGRETQYF. This rearrangement joins TRBV5-1 to TRBJ2-7; D is possibly TRBD1 (5 bases). The J call is uncertain, as TRBJ2-5 better fits the DNA end. The CDR3 extends over 15 amino acids. Germline V gives CDR1 SGHRS, CDR2 YFSETQ.

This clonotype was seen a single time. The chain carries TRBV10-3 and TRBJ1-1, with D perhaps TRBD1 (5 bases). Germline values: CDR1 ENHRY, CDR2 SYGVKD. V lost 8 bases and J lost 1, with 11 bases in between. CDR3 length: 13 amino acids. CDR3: CAIAEGTNTEAFF. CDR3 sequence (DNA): TGTGCCATCGCAGAGGGGACGAACACTGAAGCTTTCTTT.

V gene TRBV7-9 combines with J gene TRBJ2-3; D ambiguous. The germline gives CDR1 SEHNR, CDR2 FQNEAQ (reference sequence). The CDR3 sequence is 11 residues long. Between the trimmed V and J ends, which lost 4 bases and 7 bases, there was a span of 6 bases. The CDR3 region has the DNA TGTGCCAGCAGCTCCACCAATACGCAGTATTTT. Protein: CASSSTNTQYF.

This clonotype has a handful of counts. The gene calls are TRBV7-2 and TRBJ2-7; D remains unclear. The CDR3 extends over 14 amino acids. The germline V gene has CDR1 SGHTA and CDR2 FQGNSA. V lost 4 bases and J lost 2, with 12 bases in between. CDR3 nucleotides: TGTGCCAGCAGCTCTGTTGGGCAGACCTACGAGCAGTACTTC. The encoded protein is CASSSVGQTYEQYF.

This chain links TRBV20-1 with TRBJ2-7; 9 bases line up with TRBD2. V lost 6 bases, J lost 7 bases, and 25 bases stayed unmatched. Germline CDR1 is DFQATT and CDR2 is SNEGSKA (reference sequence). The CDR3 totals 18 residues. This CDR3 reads CSAPRGTLSGGAYNEQYF. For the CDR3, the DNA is TGCAGTGCACCTAGGGGGACACTTAGCGGGGGTGCTTACAATGAGCAGTACTTC.

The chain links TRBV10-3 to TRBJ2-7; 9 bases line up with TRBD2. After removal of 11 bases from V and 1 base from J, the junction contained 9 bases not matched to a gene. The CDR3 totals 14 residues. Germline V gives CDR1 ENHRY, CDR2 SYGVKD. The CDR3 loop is CAVSGTSSSYEQYF. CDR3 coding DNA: TGTGCCGTTTCGGGGACTAGCTCTTCCTACGAGCAGTACTTC.

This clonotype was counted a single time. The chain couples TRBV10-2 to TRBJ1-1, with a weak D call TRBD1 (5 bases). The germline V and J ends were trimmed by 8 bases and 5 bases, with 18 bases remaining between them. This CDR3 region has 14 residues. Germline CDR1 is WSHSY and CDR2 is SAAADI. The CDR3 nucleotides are TGCGCCAGCGTCCCGCGGGGGGTGGAAACTGAAGCTTTCTTT. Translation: CASVPRGVETEAFF.

The CDR3 protein is CATSDFVSGRETQYF. As DNA, the CDR3 is TGTGCCACCAGTGATTTTGTGTCAGGGCGAGAGACCCAGTACTTC. The chain is built from TRBV24-1 and TRBJ2-5; D possibly corresponds to TRBD1 (5 bases). V dropped 1 base and J dropped 4 bases, with 12 bases sitting between them. This CDR3 has 15 residues. Germline CDR1 KGHDR, CDR2 SFDVKD.

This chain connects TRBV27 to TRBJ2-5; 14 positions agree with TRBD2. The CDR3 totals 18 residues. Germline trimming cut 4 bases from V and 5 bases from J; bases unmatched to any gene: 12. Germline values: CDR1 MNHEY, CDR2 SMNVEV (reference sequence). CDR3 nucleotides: TGTGCCAGCAGTTCGTTAGGGACTAGCGGGGGTTTCTGGGAGACCCAGTACTTC. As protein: CASSSLGTSGGFWETQYF.

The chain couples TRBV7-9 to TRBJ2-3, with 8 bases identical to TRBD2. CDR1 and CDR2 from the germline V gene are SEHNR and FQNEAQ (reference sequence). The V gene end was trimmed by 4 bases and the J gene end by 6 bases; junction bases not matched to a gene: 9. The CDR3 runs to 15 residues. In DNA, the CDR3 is TGTGCCAGCAGCTCCCGAGCGGGAGTTATCGATACGCAGTATTTT. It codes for CASSSRAGVIDTQYF.

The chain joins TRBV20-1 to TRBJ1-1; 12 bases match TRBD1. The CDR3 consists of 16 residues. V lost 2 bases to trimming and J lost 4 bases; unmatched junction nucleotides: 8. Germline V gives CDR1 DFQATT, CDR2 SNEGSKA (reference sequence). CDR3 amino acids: CSARPGTGGESTEAFF. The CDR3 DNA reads TGCAGTGCTAGACCCGGGACAGGGGGCGAGAGCACTGAAGCTTTCTTT.

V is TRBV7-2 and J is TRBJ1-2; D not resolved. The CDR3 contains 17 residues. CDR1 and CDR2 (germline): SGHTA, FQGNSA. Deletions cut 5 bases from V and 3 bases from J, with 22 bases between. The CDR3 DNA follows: TGTGCCAGCAGCCAGAATTCTCAGTACGGCAACTACTATGGCTACACCTTC. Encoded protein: CASSQNSQYGNYYGYTF.

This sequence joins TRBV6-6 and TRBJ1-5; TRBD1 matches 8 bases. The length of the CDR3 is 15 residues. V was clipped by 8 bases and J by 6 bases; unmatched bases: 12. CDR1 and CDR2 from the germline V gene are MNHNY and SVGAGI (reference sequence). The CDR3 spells CASGTGVTAVQPQHF. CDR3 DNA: TGTGCCAGCGGGACAGGTGTTACGGCTGTTCAGCCCCAGCATTTT.

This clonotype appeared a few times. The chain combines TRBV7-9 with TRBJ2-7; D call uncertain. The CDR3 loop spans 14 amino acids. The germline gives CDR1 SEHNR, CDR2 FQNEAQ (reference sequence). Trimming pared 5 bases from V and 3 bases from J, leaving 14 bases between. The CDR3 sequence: CASSTSLVGYEQYF. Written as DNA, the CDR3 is TGTGCCAGCAGCACCAGCTTAGTTGGCTACGAGCAGTACTTC.

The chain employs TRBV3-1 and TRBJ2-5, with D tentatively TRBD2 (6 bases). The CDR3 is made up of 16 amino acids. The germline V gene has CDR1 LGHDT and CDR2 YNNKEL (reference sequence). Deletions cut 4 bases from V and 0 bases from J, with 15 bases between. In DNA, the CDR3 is TGTGCCAGCAGCCCTTTTGGACGGGGGTACCAAGAGACCCAGTACTTC. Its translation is CASSPFGRGYQETQYF.

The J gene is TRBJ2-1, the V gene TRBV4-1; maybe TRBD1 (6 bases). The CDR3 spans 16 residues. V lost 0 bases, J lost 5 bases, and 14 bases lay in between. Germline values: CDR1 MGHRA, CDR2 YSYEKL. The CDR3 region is CASSQDWSRGDNEQFF. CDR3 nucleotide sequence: TGCGCCAGCAGCCAAGACTGGTCCAGGGGAGACAATGAGCAGTTCTTC.

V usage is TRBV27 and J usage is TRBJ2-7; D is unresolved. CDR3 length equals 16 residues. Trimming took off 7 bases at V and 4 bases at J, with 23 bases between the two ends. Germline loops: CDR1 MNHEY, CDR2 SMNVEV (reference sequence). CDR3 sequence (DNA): TGTGCCAGCACCCGAAGTGACACCGCACCCAGATACGAGCAGTACTTC. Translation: CASTRSDTAPRYEQYF.

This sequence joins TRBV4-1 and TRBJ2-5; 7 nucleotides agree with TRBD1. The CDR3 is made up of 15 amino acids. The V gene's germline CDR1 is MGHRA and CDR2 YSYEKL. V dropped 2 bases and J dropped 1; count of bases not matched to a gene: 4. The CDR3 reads CASSQSTGTQETQYF. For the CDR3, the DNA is TGCGCCAGCAGCCAATCGACAGGGACCCAAGAGACCCAGTACTTC.

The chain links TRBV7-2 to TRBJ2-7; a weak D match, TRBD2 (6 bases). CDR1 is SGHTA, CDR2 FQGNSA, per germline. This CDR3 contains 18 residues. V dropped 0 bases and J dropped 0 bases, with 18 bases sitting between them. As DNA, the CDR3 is TGTGCCAGCAGCTTAGCGGGGGGTCCAGGAGGTTCCTCCTACGAGCAGTACTTC. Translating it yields CASSLAGGPGGSSYEQYF.

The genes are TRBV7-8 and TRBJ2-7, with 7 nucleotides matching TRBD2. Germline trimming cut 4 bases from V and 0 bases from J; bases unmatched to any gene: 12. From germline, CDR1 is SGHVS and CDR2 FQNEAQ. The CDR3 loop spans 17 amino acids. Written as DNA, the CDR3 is TGTGCCAGCAGCTACGACCCTAGCGGAGGGATCTCCTACGAGCAGTACTTC. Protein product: CASSYDPSGGISYEQYF.

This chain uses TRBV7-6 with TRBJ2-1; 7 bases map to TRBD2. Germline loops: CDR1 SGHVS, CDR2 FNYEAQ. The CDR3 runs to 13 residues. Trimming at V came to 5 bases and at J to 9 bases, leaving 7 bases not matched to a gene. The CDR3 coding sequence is TGTGCCAGCAGCCTTTGGGAGGGGTTTGAGCAGTTCTTC. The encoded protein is CASSLWEGFEQFF.

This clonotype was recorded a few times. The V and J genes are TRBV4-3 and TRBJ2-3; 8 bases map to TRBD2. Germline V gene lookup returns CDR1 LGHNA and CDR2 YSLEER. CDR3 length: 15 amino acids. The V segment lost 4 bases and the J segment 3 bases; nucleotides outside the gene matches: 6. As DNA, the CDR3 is TGCGCCAGCAGCCCCGAGCGGGGGTCGACAGATACGCAGTATTTT. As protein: CASSPERGSTDTQYF.

DNA of the CDR3: TGCAGTGCTAGAGATTGGTCTTCGGCCGGGGAGCTGTTTTTT. Translating gives CSARDWSSAGELFF. V usage is TRBV20-1 and J usage is TRBJ2-2; no firm D call. The CDR3 consists of 14 residues. Trimming pared 0 bases from V and 6 bases from J, leaving 11 bases between. CDR1 and CDR2 from the germline V gene are DFQATT and SNEGSKA (reference sequence).

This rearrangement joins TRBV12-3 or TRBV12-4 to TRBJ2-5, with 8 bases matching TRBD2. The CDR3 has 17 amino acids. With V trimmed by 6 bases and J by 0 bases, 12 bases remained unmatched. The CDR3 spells CASSTVGSGEYQETQYF. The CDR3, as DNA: TGTGCCAGCAGCACCGTTGGTAGCGGGGAGTACCAAGAGACCCAGTACTTC.

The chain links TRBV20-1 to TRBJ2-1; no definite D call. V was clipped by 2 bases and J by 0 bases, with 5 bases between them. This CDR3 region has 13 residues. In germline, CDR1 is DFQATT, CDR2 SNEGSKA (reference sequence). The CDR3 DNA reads TGCAGTGCTAGACCGAGCTCCTACAATGAGCAGTTCTTC. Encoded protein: CSARPSSYNEQFF.

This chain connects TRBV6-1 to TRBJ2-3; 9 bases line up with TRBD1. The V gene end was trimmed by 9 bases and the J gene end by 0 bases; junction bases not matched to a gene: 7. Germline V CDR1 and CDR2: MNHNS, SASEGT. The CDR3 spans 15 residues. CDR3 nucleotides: TGTGCCAGTCCACAGGGGGCCTCTAGCACAGATACGCAGTATTTT. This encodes CASPQGASSTDTQYF.

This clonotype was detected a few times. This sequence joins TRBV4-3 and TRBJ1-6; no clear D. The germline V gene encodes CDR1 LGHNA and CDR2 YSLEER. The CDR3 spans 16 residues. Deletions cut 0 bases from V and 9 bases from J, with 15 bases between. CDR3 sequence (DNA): TGCGCCAGCAGCCAAGATTTTCGAGGGAACAGTTCACCCCTCCACTTT. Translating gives CASSQDFRGNSSPLHF.